This T cell receptor (beta chain) comes out of a study of T cells in women clearing cervical HPV infection. Clones were read by immunoSEQ multiplex PCR, and TCRdb kept only the in-frame ones, dropping some. The sample has just over 20,000 clones; the top ten hold approximately 5.5%. Details on this clone: The CDR3 end lies 3 residues beyond the end of the read and is filled in from the germline J gene.

Germline values: CDR1 DFQATT, CDR2 SNEGSKA (reference sequence). V was pared by 4 bases and J by 3 bases, with 8 bases of the junction left unmatched. The length of the CDR3 is 14 residues. Sequenced: blood buffy coat. The V and J genes are TRBV20-1 and TRBJ2-5, with 7 bases identical to TRBD1. The receptor was derived from a woman aged 18-70 years with a cervical HPV16 infection that either progressed to CIN3+ or cleared (not recorded which). The CDR3 reads CSATDREMKETQYF. The DNA read from the CDR3 is TGCAGTGCTACCGACAGGGAGATGAAAGAGACC.